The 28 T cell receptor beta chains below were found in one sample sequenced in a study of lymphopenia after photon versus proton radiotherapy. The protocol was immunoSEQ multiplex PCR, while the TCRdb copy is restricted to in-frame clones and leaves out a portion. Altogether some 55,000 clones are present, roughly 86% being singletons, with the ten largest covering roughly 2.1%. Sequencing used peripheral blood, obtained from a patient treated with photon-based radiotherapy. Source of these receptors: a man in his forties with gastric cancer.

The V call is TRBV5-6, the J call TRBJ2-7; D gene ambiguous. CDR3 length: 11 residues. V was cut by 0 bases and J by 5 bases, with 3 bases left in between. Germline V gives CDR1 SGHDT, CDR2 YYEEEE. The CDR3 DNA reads TGTGCCAGCAGCTTGGCCCACGAGCAGTACTTC. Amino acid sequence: CASSLAHEQYF.

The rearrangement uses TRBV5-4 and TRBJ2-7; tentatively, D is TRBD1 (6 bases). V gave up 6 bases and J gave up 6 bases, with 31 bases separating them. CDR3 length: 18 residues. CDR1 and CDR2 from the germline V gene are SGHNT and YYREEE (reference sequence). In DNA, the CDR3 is TGTGCCAGCACCCCCGTCAGGGGCGCAAATTTTCGGGTTGGCGAGCAGTACTTC. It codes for CASTPVRGANFRVGEQYF.

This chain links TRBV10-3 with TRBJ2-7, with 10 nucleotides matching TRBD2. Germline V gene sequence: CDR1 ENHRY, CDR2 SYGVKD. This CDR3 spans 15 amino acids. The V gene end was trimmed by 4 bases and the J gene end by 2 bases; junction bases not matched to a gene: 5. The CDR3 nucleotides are TGTGCCATCAGTGGTAGCGGGGGGACCCCCTACGAGCAGTACTTC. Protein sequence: CAISGSGGTPYEQYF.

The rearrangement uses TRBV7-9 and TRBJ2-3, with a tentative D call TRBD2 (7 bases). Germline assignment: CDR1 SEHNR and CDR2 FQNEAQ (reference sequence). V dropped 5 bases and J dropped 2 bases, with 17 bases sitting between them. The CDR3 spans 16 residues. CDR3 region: CASSGLSAGATDTQYF. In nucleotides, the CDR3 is TGTGCCAGCAGCGGCCTCTCCGCGGGGGCCACAGATACGCAGTATTTT.

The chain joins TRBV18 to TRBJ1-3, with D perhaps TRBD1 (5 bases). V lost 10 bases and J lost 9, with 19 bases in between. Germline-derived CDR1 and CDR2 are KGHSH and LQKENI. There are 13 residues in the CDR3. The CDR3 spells CATTRDRRGTIYF. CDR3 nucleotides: TGTGCCACCACCCGGGACCGTCGGGGCACCATATATTTT.

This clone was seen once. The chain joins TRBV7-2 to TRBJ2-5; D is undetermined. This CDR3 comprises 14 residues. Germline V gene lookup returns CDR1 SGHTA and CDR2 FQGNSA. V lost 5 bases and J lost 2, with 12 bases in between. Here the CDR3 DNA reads TGTGCCAGCAGCCCTCGGACCGCGCAAGAGACCCAGTACTTC. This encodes CASSPRTAQETQYF.

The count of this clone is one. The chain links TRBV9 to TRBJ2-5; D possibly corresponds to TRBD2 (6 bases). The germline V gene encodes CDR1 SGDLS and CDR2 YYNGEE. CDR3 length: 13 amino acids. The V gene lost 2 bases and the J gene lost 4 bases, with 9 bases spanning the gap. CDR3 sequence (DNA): TGTGCCAGCAGCGTCGGGGGTGGAGAGACCCAGTACTTC. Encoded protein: CASSVGGGETQYF.

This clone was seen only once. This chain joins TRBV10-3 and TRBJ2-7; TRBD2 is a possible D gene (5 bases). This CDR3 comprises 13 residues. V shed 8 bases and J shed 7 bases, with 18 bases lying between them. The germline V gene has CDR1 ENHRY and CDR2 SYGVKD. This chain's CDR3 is CAIWKEALREQYF. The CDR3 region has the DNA TGTGCCATCTGGAAGGAGGCCCTACGAGAGCAGTACTTC.

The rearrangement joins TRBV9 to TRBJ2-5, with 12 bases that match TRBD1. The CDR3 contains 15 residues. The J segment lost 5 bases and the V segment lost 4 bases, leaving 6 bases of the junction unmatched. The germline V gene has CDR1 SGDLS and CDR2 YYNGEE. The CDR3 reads CASSQGQGAVETQYF. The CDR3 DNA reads TGTGCCAGCAGCCAGGGACAGGGGGCAGTGGAGACCCAGTACTTC.

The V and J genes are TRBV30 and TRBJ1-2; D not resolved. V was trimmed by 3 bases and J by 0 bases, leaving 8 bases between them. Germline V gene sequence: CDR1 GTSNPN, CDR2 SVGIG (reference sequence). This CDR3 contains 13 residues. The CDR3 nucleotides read TGTGCCTGGAGGGACGGATCTAACTATGGCTACACCTTC. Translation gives CAWRDGSNYGYTF. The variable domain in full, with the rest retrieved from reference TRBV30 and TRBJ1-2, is SQTIHQWPATLVQPVGSPLSLECTVEGTSNPNLYWYRQAAGRGLQLLFYSVGIGQISSEVPQNLSASRPQDRQFILSSKKLLLSDSGFYLCAWRDGSNYGYTFGSGTRLTVV.

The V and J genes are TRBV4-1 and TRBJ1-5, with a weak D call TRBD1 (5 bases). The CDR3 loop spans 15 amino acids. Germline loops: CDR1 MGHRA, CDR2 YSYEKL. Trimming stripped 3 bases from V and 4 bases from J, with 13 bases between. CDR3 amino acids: CASSQAPGLNQPQHF. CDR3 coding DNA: TGCGCCAGCAGCCAGGCGCCGGGGCTAAATCAGCCCCAGCATTTT.

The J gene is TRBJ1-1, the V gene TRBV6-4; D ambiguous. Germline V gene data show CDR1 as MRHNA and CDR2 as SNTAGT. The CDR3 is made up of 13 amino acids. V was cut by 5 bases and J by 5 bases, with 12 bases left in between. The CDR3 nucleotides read TGTGCCAGCAGTAACCATCAAGGGACTGAAGCTTTCTTT. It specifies CASSNHQGTEAFF.

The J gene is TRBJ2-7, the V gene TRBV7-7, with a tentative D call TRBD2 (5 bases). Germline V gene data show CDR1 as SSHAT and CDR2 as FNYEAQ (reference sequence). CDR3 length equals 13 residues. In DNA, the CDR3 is TGTGCTAGCGACCCCAGAGGGTCCTACGAGCAGTACTTC. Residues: CASDPRGSYEQYF.

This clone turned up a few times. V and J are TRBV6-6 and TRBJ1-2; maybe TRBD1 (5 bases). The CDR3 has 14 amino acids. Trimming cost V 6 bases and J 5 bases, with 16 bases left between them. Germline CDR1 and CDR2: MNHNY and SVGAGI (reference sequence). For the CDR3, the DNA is TGTGCCAGCAGATCCACCGGGACCCCATATGGCTACACCTTC. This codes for CASRSTGTPYGYTF.

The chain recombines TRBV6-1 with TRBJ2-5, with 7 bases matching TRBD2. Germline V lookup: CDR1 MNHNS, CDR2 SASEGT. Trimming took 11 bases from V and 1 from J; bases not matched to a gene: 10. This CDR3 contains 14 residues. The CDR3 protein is CAGRVGASQETQYF. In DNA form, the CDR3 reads TGTGCCGGGAGGGTCGGGGCATCCCAAGAGACCCAGTACTTC.

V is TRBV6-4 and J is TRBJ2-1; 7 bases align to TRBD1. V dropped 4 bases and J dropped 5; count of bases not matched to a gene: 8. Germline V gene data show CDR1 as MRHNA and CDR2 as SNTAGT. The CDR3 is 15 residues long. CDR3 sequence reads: CASSVFGQANNEQFF. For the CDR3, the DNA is TGTGCCAGCAGTGTATTTGGACAGGCCAACAATGAGCAGTTCTTC.

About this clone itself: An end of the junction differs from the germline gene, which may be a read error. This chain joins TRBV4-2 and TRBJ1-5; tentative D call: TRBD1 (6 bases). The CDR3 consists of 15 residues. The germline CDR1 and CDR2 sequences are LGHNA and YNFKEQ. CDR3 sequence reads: CASSQSGQSSQPQHF. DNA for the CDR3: TGTGCCAGCAGCCAATCCGGACAGAGCAGTCAGCCCCAGCATTTT.

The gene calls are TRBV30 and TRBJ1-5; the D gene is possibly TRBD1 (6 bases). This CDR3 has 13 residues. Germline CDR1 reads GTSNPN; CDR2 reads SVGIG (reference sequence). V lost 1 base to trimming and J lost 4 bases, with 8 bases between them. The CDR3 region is CAWSGTVNQPQHF. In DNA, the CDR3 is TGTGCCTGGAGTGGGACAGTAAATCAGCCCCAGCATTTT.

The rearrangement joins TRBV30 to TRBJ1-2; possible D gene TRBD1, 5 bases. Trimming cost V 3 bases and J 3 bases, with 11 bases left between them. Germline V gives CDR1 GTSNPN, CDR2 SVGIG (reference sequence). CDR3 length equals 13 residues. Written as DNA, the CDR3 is TGTGCCTGGAGCGGGGGAGCCCACTATGGCTACACCTTC. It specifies CAWSGGAHYGYTF. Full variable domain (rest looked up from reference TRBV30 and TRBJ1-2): SQTIHQWPATLVQPVGSPLSLECTVEGTSNPNLYWYRQAAGRGLQLLFYSVGIGQISSEVPQNLSASRPQDRQFILSSKKLLLSDSGFYLCAWSGGAHYGYTFGSGTRLTVV.

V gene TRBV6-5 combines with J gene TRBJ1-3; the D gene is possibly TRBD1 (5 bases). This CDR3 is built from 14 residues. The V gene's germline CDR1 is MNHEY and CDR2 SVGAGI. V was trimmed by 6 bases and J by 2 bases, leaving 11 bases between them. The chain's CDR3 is CASSGGAAGNTIYF. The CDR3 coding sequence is TGTGCCAGCAGCGGCGGGGCAGCTGGAAACACCATATATTTT.

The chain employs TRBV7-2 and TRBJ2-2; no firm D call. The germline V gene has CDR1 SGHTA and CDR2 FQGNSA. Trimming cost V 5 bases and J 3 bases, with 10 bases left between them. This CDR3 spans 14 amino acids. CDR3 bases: TGTGCCAGCAGCCAATACCGGGACACCGGGGAGCTGTTTTTT. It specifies CASSQYRDTGELFF. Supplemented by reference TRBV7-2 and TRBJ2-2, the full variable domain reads GAGVSQSPSNKVTEKGKDVELRCDPISGHTALYWYRQSLGQGLEFLIYFQGNSAPDKSGLPSDRFSAERTGGSVSTLTIQRTQQEDSAVYLCASSQYRDTGELFFGEGSRLTVL.

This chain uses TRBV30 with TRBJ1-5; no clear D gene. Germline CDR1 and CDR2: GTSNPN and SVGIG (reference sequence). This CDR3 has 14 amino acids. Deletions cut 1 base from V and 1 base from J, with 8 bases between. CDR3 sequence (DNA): TGTGCCTGGAGTGCCCAGAAGAGCAATCAGCCCCAGCATTTT. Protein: CAWSAQKSNQPQHF. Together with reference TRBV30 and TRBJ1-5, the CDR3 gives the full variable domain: SQTIHQWPATLVQPVGSPLSLECTVEGTSNPNLYWYRQAAGRGLQLLFYSVGIGQISSEVPQNLSASRPQDRQFILSSKKLLLSDSGFYLCAWSAQKSNQPQHFGDGTRLSIL.

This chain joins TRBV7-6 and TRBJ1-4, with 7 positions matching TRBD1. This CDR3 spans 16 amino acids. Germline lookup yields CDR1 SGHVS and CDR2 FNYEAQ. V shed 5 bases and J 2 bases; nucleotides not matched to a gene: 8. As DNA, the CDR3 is TGTGCCAGCAGCCCCTGGGGACAGCTGACTAATGAAAAACTGTTTTTT. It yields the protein CASSPWGQLTNEKLFF. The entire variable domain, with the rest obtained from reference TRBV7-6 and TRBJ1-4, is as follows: GAGVSQSPRYKVTKRGQDVALRCDPISGHVSLYWYRQALGQGPEFLTYFNYEAQQDKSGLPNDRFSAERPEGSISTLTIQRTEQRDSAMYRCASSPWGQLTNEKLFFGSGTQLSVL.

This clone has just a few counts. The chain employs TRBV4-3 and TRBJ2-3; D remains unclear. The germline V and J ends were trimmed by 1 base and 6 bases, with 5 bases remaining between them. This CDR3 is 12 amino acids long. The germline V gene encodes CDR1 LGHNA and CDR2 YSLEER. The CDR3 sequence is CASSQVGDTQYF. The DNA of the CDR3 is TGCGCCAGCAGCCAAGTCGGTGATACGCAGTATTTT.

For the CDR3, the DNA is TGTGCCAGCGGACAGGGGAATAGCAATCAGCCCCAGCATTTT. It specifies CASGQGNSNQPQHF. The chain recombines TRBV7-2 with TRBJ1-5; 9 bases map to TRBD1. The CDR3 loop spans 14 amino acids. J gave up 0 bases and V 8 bases, and 2 bases lay outside the gene matches. Germline CDR1 reads SGHTA; CDR2 reads FQGNSA.

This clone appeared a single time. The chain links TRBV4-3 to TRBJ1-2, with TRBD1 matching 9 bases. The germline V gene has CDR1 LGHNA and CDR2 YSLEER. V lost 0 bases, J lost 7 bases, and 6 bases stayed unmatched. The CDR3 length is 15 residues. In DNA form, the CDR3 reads TGCGCCAGCAGCCAAGACTGGACAGGGGCCTCTGGCTACACCTTC. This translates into CASSQDWTGASGYTF.

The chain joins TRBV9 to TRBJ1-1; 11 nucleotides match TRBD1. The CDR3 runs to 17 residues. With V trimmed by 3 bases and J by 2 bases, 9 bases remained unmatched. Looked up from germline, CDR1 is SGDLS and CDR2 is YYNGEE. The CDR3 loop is CASSGGQGAILNTEAFF. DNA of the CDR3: TGTGCCAGCAGCGGTGGACAGGGGGCGATTTTAAACACTGAAGCTTTCTTT.

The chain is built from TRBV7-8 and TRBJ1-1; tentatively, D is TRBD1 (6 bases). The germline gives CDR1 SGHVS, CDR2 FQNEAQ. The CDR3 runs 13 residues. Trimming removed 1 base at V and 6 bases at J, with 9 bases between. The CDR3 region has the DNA TGTGCCAGCAGCTTAGGCAGGGGCCCTGAAGCTTTCTTT. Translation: CASSLGRGPEAFF.